Shown below are 14 T cell receptor beta chains from a single sample sequenced in a study of OX40 agonist ivuxolimab in advanced cancers. Library preparation was by the immunoSEQ multiplex PCR assay. Held by TCRdb, this immuneACCESS table contains in-frame sequences only and omits some clones. Under half of the omission traces to an unresolved V gene where checked; the cause of the rest is unknown. In all, the sample holds tens of thousands of clones, and 94% of those were seen once. Around 16% of the sample rests with the top ten. Material: CD4+ or CD8+ T cells sorted from blood, obtained in a trial of the OX40 agonist ivuxolimab. The receptor set was obtained from an adult with an advanced solid tumor such as melanoma, head and neck, liver or kidney cancer.

V usage is TRBV4-2 and J usage is TRBJ2-1, with 9 bases aligning to TRBD2. Germline V CDR1 and CDR2: LGHNA, YNFKEQ. The CDR3 runs to 16 residues. Trimming cost V 1 base and J 2 bases; bases outside gene matches: 3. The CDR3 DNA reads TGTGCCAGCAGCCAAGTAGCGGGAGACCCCTACAATGAGCAGTTCTTC. Protein: CASSQVAGDPYNEQFF.

The V and J genes are TRBV6-5 and TRBJ1-2, with TRBD1 matching over 9 bases. Losses at the gene ends were 0 bases for V and 6 bases for J; bases not matched to a gene: 5. The CDR3 totals 15 residues. CDR1 and CDR2 from the germline V gene are MNHEY and SVGAGI. The CDR3 sequence is CASSYSSRDRDGYTF. As DNA, the CDR3 is TGTGCCAGCAGTTACTCGAGTCGGGACAGGGATGGCTACACCTTC.

This clone turned up a few times. The chain is built from TRBV7-9 and TRBJ2-3; D unresolved. V shed 1 base and J shed 2 bases, with 13 bases lying between them. There are 16 residues in the CDR3. Germline V lookup: CDR1 SEHNR, CDR2 FQNEAQ (reference sequence). CDR3: CASSLGTTRNTDTQYF. Here the CDR3 DNA reads TGTGCCAGCAGCTTAGGAACTACGCGAAACACAGATACGCAGTATTTT.

The chain carries TRBV7-9 and TRBJ1-5; unclear D gene. There are 14 residues in the CDR3. Trimming took off 0 bases at V and 3 bases at J, with 6 bases between the two ends. Germline values: CDR1 SEHNR, CDR2 FQNEAQ (reference sequence). DNA for the CDR3: TGTGCCAGCAGCTTAGCAGGGTACAATCAGCCCCAGCATTTT. Its translation: CASSLAGYNQPQHF.

The CDR3 bases are TGTGCCAGCAGTACGGTAGGGAACACCGGGGAGCTGTTTTTT. It encodes CASSTVGNTGELFF. The chain uses TRBV25-1 and TRBJ2-2, with D uncertain. V lost 5 bases, J lost 1 base, and 8 bases lay in between. The CDR3 runs 14 residues. The germline V gene encodes CDR1 MGHDK and CDR2 SYGVNS.

The chain uses TRBV6-5 and TRBJ2-5, with D possibly being TRBD1 (5 bases). The V gene lost 2 bases and the J gene lost 5 bases, with 12 bases spanning the gap. The CDR3 spans 14 residues. Germline CDR1 is MNHEY and CDR2 is SVGAGI. The DNA of the CDR3 is TGTGCCAGCAGTTACGCCCCAGGGTTGGAGACCCAGTACTTC. It yields the protein CASSYAPGLETQYF.

The rearrangement uses TRBV28 and TRBJ2-7; no reliable D call. CDR3 size: 11 residues. The V gene lost 3 bases and the J gene lost 6 bases, with 6 bases spanning the gap. Germline CDR1 and CDR2: MDHEN and SYDVKM. The CDR3 DNA is TGTGCCAGCAGTTTTAACGGCGAGCAGTACTTC. Its translation: CASSFNGEQYF. Full variable domain (rest looked up from reference TRBV28 and TRBJ2-7): DVKVTQSSRYLVKRTGEKVFLECVQDMDHENMFWYRQDPGLGLRLIYFSYDVKMKEKGDIPEGYSVSREKKERFSLILESASTNQTSMYLCASSFNGEQYFGPGTRLTVT.

V is TRBV28 and J is TRBJ2-7, with a possible D match to TRBD2 (5 bases). The ends were cut back, 2 bases at V and 4 bases at J, with 9 bases in the middle. The CDR3 runs to 13 residues. The germline V gene has CDR1 MDHEN and CDR2 SYDVKM. The CDR3 coding sequence is TGTGCCAGCAGTTTAGGGAGCGGTTACGAGCAGTACTTC. Translation: CASSLGSGYEQYF. Filled out from reference TRBV28 and TRBJ2-7, the complete variable domain reads DVKVTQSSRYLVKRTGEKVFLECVQDMDHENMFWYRQDPGLGLRLIYFSYDVKMKEKGDIPEGYSVSREKKERFSLILESASTNQTSMYLCASSLGSGYEQYFGPGTRLTVT.

The CDR3 coding sequence is TGCAGTGCTAGAGATGGCGCAGAGGCTTTCTTT. Its protein is CSARDGAEAFF. The chain has TRBV20-1 and TRBJ1-1; no reliable D call. Trimming left V 0 bases short and J 11 bases short, with 10 bases between. The CDR3 loop spans 11 amino acids. Germline V lookup: CDR1 DFQATT, CDR2 SNEGSKA (reference sequence).

The chain recombines TRBV6-4 with TRBJ2-2; tentative D call: TRBD1 (5 bases). The CDR3 consists of 15 residues. Germline-derived CDR1 and CDR2 are MRHNA and SNTAGT. Trimming removed 0 bases at V and 7 bases at J, with 12 bases between. DNA for the CDR3: TGTGCCAGCAGTGACTCACCCAGGGTAGGCGGGGAGCTGTTTTTT. It encodes CASSDSPRVGGELFF.

The chain links TRBV9 to TRBJ1-4; 8 bases are shared with TRBD1. The germline gives CDR1 SGDLS, CDR2 YYNGEE. Unmatched junction bases numbered 4, after V lost 3 bases and J lost 12 bases. CDR3 length: 12 residues. CDR3 in DNA: TGTGCCAGCAGCGCAGGGGGCGTACAACTGTTTTTT. As protein: CASSAGGVQLFF.

This chain uses TRBV27 with TRBJ2-7; 9 nucleotides match TRBD1. The germline V gene encodes CDR1 MNHEY and CDR2 SMNVEV (reference sequence). With V trimmed by 5 bases and J by 1 base, 6 bases remained unmatched. The length of the CDR3 is 15 residues. The CDR3 region is CASSPRTGESYEQYF. The DNA for the CDR3 is TGTGCCAGCAGTCCACGGACAGGGGAGTCCTACGAGCAGTACTTC.

The rearrangement links TRBV23-1 to TRBJ1-1; D unresolved. TRBV23-1 is labeled an ORF, and its function is uncertain. The CDR3 has 17 amino acids. The V gene lost 2 bases and the J gene lost 4 bases, with 20 bases spanning the gap. The CDR3 DNA follows: TGCGCCAGCAGTCAACTAGGTTCGGGTCGAAGGAGCACTGAAGCTTTCTTT. Residues: CASSQLGSGRRSTEAFF.

The J gene is TRBJ2-7, the V gene TRBV19; the D is unclear. The CDR3 extends over 13 amino acids. Germline lookup yields CDR1 LNHDA and CDR2 SQIVND (reference sequence). V was clipped by 2 bases and J by 6 bases, with 11 bases between them. The CDR3 protein is CASSITVASEQYF. CDR3 sequence (DNA): TGTGCCAGTAGTATAACGGTAGCCAGCGAGCAGTACTTC.